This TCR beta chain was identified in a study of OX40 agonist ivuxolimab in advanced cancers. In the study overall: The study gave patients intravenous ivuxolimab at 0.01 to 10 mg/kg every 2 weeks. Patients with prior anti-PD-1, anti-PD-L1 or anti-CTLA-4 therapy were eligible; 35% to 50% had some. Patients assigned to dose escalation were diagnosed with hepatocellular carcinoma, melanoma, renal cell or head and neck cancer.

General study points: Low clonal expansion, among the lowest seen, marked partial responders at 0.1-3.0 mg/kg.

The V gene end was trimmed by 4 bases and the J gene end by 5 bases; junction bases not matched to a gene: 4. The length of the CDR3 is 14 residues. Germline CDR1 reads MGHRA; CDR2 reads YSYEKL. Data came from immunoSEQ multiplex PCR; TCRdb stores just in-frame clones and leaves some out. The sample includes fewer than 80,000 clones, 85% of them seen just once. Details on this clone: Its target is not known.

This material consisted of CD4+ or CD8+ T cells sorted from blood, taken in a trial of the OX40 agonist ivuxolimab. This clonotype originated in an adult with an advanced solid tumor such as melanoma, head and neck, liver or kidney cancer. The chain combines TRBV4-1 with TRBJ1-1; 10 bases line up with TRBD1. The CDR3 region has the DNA TGCGCCAGCAGCCCAGACAGGGGGCGAACTGAAGCTTTCTTT. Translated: CASSPDRGRTEAFF.